These T cell receptor beta chains were read from a single sample in a study of T cell changes during pregnancy in multiple sclerosis. The protocol was immunoSEQ multiplex PCR, while the TCRdb copy is restricted to in-frame clones and leaves out a portion. This table has tens of thousands of clones, over 90% appearing once. The sample was peripheral blood, taken in the second trimester of pregnancy. All receptors derive from a female donor with multiple sclerosis, enrolled in a pregnancy study. Both conserved end residues are part of each CDR3. D genes are given only for firm matches. Clone size appears in some rows only: once, few, many, or a class for an expanded clone.

CDR3aa,CDR3nt,j_gene,v_gene,abundance,d_gene
CASSLWSTSNEKLFF,TGTGCCAGCAGTTTATGGTCTACTTCGAATGAAAAACTGTTTTTT,TRBJ1-4,TRBV28,-,-
CASSYSNQGGAYEQYF,TGTGCCAGCAGTTACTCGAATCAAGGCGGAGCCTACGAGCAGTACTTC,TRBJ2-7,TRBV6-5,-,-
CAISEEERTNEKLFF,TGTGCCATCAGTGAAGAGGAGAGGACTAATGAAAAACTGTTTTTT,TRBJ1-4,TRBV10-3,-,-
CASSFGGQGGGYTF,TGTGCCAGCAGTTTTGGGGGACAGGGTGGAGGCTACACCTTC,TRBJ1-2,TRBV27,-,TRBD1
CAWRGGFNQPQHF,TGTGCCTGGAGGGGAGGATTCAATCAGCCCCAGCATTTT,TRBJ1-5,TRBV30,-,-
CASSQEILAANNEQFF,TGCGCCAGCAGCCAAGAAATACTAGCGGCCAACAATGAGCAGTTCTTC,TRBJ2-1,TRBV4-1,-,TRBD2
CAISASETGVQPQHF,TGTGCCATCAGTGCCTCCGAGACAGGGGTACAGCCCCAGCATTTT,TRBJ1-5,TRBV10-3,-,TRBD1
CASGLVLAGAANEQFF,TGTGCTAGTGGTTTGGTACTTGCGGGAGCGGCCAATGAGCAGTTCTTC,TRBJ2-1,TRBV12-5,once,TRBD2
CASRRGTYNEQFF,TGTGCCTCACGCCGCGGGACTTACAATGAGCAGTTCTTC,TRBJ2-1,TRBV28,-,-
CASSLEASSGIDEQFF,TGTGCCAGCAGTTTAGAGGCGTCTAGCGGGATCGATGAGCAGTTCTTC,TRBJ2-1,TRBV28,-,TRBD2
CASSLVGGGGSSYEQYF,TGTGCCAGCAGCTTAGTGGGTGGGGGGGGAAGCTCCTACGAGCAGTACTTC,TRBJ2-7,TRBV11-2,-,TRBD2
CASRGPMAEAFF,TGTGCCAGCAGGGGCCCTATGGCTGAAGCTTTCTTT,TRBJ1-1,TRBV6-6,-,-
CASSVDPPSGINNEQFF,TGTGCCAGCAGCGTAGACCCGCCAAGCGGGATAAACAATGAGCAGTTCTTC,TRBJ2-1,TRBV9,-,TRBD2
CASSPELAGSYNEQFF,TGCGCCAGCAGCCCCGAACTAGCGGGATCTTACAATGAGCAGTTCTTC,TRBJ2-1,TRBV4-1,-,TRBD2
CASRVRDGTMEQYF,TGTGCCAGTAGGGTCCGGGACGGGACAATGGAGCAGTACTTC,TRBJ2-7,TRBV19,-,-
CASSLTGPEGGVF,TGTGCCAGCAGCTTAACCGGACCAGAGGGGGGGGTCTTC,TRBJ2-1,TRBV7-8,-,-
CASSIWGRDTQYF,TGTGCCAGTAGTATTTGGGGGCGGGATACGCAGTATTTT,TRBJ2-3,TRBV19,-,-
CASSRLAYSYEQYF,TGCGCCAGCAGCCGACTAGCGTACTCCTACGAGCAGTACTTC,TRBJ2-7,TRBV4-1,-,TRBD2
CASSLGQFSNQPQHF,TGTGCCAGCAGCTTGGGACAGTTCTCAAATCAGCCCCAGCATTTT,TRBJ1-5,TRBV5-8,-,-
CASSLAAGNYGYTF,TGTGCCAGCAGCTTAGCGGCAGGAAACTATGGCTACACCTTC,TRBJ1-2,TRBV7-9,once,-
CASTQATGANTEAFF,TGTGCCAGTACCCAAGCGACGGGTGCGAACACTGAAGCTTTCTTT,TRBJ1-1,TRBV19,-,-
CASSQGLHNEQFF,TGTGCCAGCAGCCAGGGACTTCACAATGAGCAGTTCTTC,TRBJ2-1,TRBV7-3,-,-
CASITTRNTEAFF,TGTGCCAGCATTACGACACGTAACACTGAAGCTTTCTTT,TRBJ1-1,TRBV2,-,-
CASSLEGGNYGYTF,TGTGCCAGCAGCTTGGAAGGGGGCAACTATGGCTACACCTTC,TRBJ1-2,TRBV5-4,once,TRBD1
CASSLAGDPTVHTF,TGCGCCAGCAGCTTGGCGGGGGACCCCACGGTCCACACCTTC,TRBJ1-2,TRBV5-1,-,-
CASSLFSSDGYTF,TGTGCCAGCAGCTTGTTTTCGAGTGATGGCTACACCTTC,TRBJ1-2,TRBV7-9,-,-
CASSLTGFQAFF,TGTGCCAGCAGCCTGACAGGGTTCCAAGCTTTCTTT,TRBJ1-1,TRBV28,-,TRBD1
CASSQTTSGRGEQFF,TGCGCCAGCAGCCAGACGACTAGCGGGAGAGGTGAGCAGTTCTTC,TRBJ2-1,TRBV4-1,-,TRBD2
CASSPLAGLRGANVLTF,TGTGCCAGCTCACCCCTCGCGGGGCTGAGAGGGGCCAACGTCCTGACTTTC,TRBJ2-6,TRBV18,-,-
CASSLRENPSYEQYF,TGTGCCAGCAGTTTGCGGGAGAACCCCTCCTACGAGCAGTACTTC,TRBJ2-7,TRBV27,-,TRBD2
CASSQEEENTEAFF,TGCGCCAGCAGCCAAGAAGAGGAGAACACTGAAGCTTTCTTT,TRBJ1-1,TRBV4-3,-,-
CASSSGLNEQFF,TGTGCCAGCAGCTCAGGGCTAAATGAGCAGTTCTTC,TRBJ2-1,TRBV5-6,-,-
CATSPPGQPYNEQFF,TGTGCCACCAGTCCCCCGGGACAGCCATACAATGAGCAGTTCTTC,TRBJ2-1,TRBV15,-,TRBD1
CASSLAVKSLANNEQFF,TGTGCCAGCAGCTTAGCGGTAAAGTCACTAGCGAACAATGAGCAGTTCTTC,TRBJ2-1,TRBV7-9,once,TRBD2
CASSGQGIRNTEAFF,TGTGCCAGCAGTGGGCAGGGGATTAGGAACACTGAAGCTTTCTTT,TRBJ1-1,TRBV25-1,-,-
CASSVALAGGPLGETQYF,TGTGCCAGCAGCGTCGCACTAGCGGGAGGGCCCCTCGGAGAGACCCAGTACTTC,TRBJ2-5,TRBV9,-,TRBD2
CASSLGLGTYEQYF,TGTGCCAGCAGCTTGGGACTAGGAACCTACGAGCAGTACTTC,TRBJ2-7,TRBV7-8,-,TRBD2
CASSEPIGAYNEQFF,TGTGCCAGCAGTGAGCCTATTGGAGCCTACAATGAGCAGTTCTTC,TRBJ2-1,TRBV6-1,-,-
CSVGGGSSNEKLFF,TGCAGCGTTGGAGGAGGATCCTCTAATGAAAAACTGTTTTTT,TRBJ1-4,TRBV29-1,-,-
CASSLSAGLAGYEQYF,TGTGCCAGCAGTTTGTCGGCAGGACTAGCGGGGTACGAGCAGTACTTC,TRBJ2-7,TRBV27,-,TRBD2
CASSYPQGGTEAFF,TGTGCCAGCAGCTATCCCCAGGGTGGGACTGAAGCTTTCTTT,TRBJ1-1,TRBV5-4,-,-
CASSSTGGVEKLFF,TGCGCCAGCAGCTCGACAGGGGGCGTTGAAAAACTGTTTTTT,TRBJ1-4,TRBV5-1,-,TRBD1
CASSLAKTESFGYGYTF,TGTGCCAGCAGCTTGGCCAAGACAGAGAGTTTTGGCTATGGCTACACCTTC,TRBJ1-2,TRBV5-6,-,-
CASSSMGQVKSNEQFF,TGTGCCAGCAGCTCTATGGGCCAAGTCAAGAGCAATGAGCAGTTCTTC,TRBJ2-1,TRBV7-2,-,-
CASSPGFDEQFF,TGTGCCAGCAGTCCCGGGTTCGATGAGCAGTTCTTC,TRBJ2-1,TRBV27,-,-
CSVEEQAGAGYNEQFF,TGCAGCGTTGAAGAGCAAGCGGGAGCGGGGTACAATGAGCAGTTCTTC,TRBJ2-1,TRBV29-1,-,TRBD2
CASSGGLAGYLNEQFF,TGCGCCAGCAGCGGCGGACTAGCGGGCTACCTCAATGAGCAGTTCTTC,TRBJ2-1,TRBV5-1,-,TRBD2
CASTWTSDIYEQYF,TGTGCCAGCACCTGGACTAGCGATATCTACGAGCAGTACTTC,TRBJ2-7,TRBV2,-,TRBD2
CASSFLTGVYEQYF,TGTGCCAGCAGCTTCTTGACAGGGGTGTACGAGCAGTACTTC,TRBJ2-7,TRBV5-5,-,TRBD1
CASSELGLGYTF,TGTGCCAGCAGTGAGTTGGGGCTTGGCTACACCTTC,TRBJ1-2,TRBV6-1,-,-
CASSQEGLNTEAFF,TGTGCCAGCAGCCAAGAAGGACTTAACACTGAAGCTTTCTTT,TRBJ1-1,TRBV4-2,-,-
CASSPTGGPTETQYF,TGTGCCAGTAGCCCCACGGGGGGTCCGACCGAGACCCAGTACTTC,TRBJ2-5,TRBV19,-,TRBD2
CASSPTSTGELFF,TGTGCCAGCTCACCAACATCCACCGGGGAGCTGTTTTTT,TRBJ2-2,TRBV18,few,-
CASSVDRLNNYGYTF,TGTGCCAGCAGCGTAGACAGACTAAATAACTATGGCTACACCTTC,TRBJ1-2,TRBV9,-,-
CASSALAGGGGNTGELFF,TGTGCCAGCAGTGCCTTAGCGGGAGGGGGGGGAAACACCGGGGAGCTGTTTTTT,TRBJ2-2,TRBV6-1,-,TRBD2